What follows are 21 T cell receptor beta chains derived from one specimen sequenced in a study of T cell responses to AZD1222 COVID-19 vaccine. Assay: immunoSEQ multiplex PCR; the TCRdb copy retains only in-frame clones and omits some. Seen here are under 150,000 clones, more than 85% observed once, and the top ten hold around 5.4%. The material was peripheral blood, obtained on day 0 of AZD1222 vaccination. Every receptor here comes from an adult in good health.

V is TRBV7-3 and J is TRBJ1-1, with D perhaps matching TRBD1 (5 bases). CDR1 SGHTA and CDR2 FQGTGA come from the germline V gene. The CDR3 runs to 15 residues. The V end was cut by 5 bases, the J end by 2 bases, with 15 bases between. CDR3 coding DNA: TGTGCCAGCAGCCCCGGGGGGGGTCCAAACACTGAAGCTTTCTTT. It yields the protein CASSPGGGPNTEAFF.

The chain links TRBV7-8 to TRBJ1-1; D may be TRBD1 (5 bases). The V gene lost 4 bases and the J gene lost 2 bases, with 11 bases spanning the gap. Germline loops: CDR1 SGHVS, CDR2 FQNEAQ. CDR3 length: 14 residues. The CDR3 loop reads CASSSEQGNTEAFF. The CDR3 bases are TGTGCCAGCAGCTCCGAGCAGGGAAACACTGAAGCTTTCTTT. Looking up the rest from reference TRBV7-8 and TRBJ1-1 gives the full variable domain: GAGVSQSPRYKVAKRGQDVALRCDPISGHVSLFWYQQALGQGPEFLTYFQNEAQLDKSGLPSDRFFAERPEGSVSTLKIQRTQQEDSAVYLCASSSEQGNTEAFFGQGTRLTVV.

The chain is built from TRBV6-2 or TRBV6-3 and TRBJ2-7, with a possible D match to TRBD1 (5 bases). Germline CDR1 and CDR2: MNHEY and SVGEGT. The CDR3 has 13 amino acids. V lost 9 bases, J lost 7 bases, and 19 bases lay in between. CDR3 nucleotide sequence: TGTGCCAGTGGCCCTTTGGGGCCAATGGAGCAGTACTTC. Residues: CASGPLGPMEQYF.

The CDR3, as DNA: TGTGCCAGTAGTAAAGGGACAGGTCATTCACCCCTCCACTTT. It specifies CASSKGTGHSPLHF. The chain recombines TRBV19 with TRBJ1-6; 8 bases fit TRBD1. The junction had 4 bases not matched to a gene; V was cut back by 4 bases and J by 8 bases. The CDR3 consists of 14 residues. CDR1 is LNHDA and CDR2 is SQIVND in the germline V gene (reference sequence).

The rearrangement links TRBV12-3 or TRBV12-4 to TRBJ1-5, with D perhaps matching TRBD1 (5 bases). There are 12 residues in the CDR3. Trimming shortened V by 6 bases and J by 6 bases, and 9 bases separated the two germline ends. The CDR3 nucleotides are TGTGCCAGCAGGCAGGGAAGTCAGCCCCAGCATTTT. Its translation: CASRQGSQPQHF.

The chain combines TRBV7-9 with TRBJ1-2; D gene uncertain. The CDR3 totals 12 residues. V shed 7 bases and J shed 6 bases, with 12 bases lying between them. Per the germline V gene, CDR1 is SEHNR and CDR2 is FQNEAQ (reference sequence). The CDR3 DNA follows: TGTGCCAGCACCCTAGGGAGGGATGGCTACACCTTC. Its protein is CASTLGRDGYTF.

V gene TRBV19 combines with J gene TRBJ1-5; D remains unclear. CDR3 length: 18 residues. V was clipped by 6 bases and J by 0 bases, with 21 bases between them. Germline loops: CDR1 LNHDA, CDR2 SQIVND (reference sequence). Written as DNA, the CDR3 is TGTGCCAGTAGCCTTGGGAGCCGCAGCGCACTTAGCAATCAGCCCCAGCATTTT. It specifies CASSLGSRSALSNQPQHF.

The chain combines TRBV11-2 with TRBJ2-3, with 11 nucleotides matching TRBD2. CDR1 is SGHAT and CDR2 is FQNNGV in the germline V gene. This CDR3 region has 18 residues. V gave up 3 bases and J gave up 2 bases; unmatched junction bases: 10. The CDR3, as DNA: TGTGCCAGCAGCTTTGGTACCCTAGCGGGAGGACCCACAGATACGCAGTATTTT. Translated: CASSFGTLAGGPTDTQYF.

This chain joins TRBV7-6 and TRBJ2-7, with D possibly being TRBD1 (6 bases). Germline CDR1 reads SGHVS; CDR2 reads FNYEAQ. This CDR3 comprises 15 residues. V lost 1 base to trimming and J lost 6 bases, with 16 bases between them. The chain's CDR3 is CASSLVAGGGGEQYF. The CDR3 nucleotides are TGTGCCAGCAGCTTAGTAGCAGGTGGGGGCGGCGAGCAGTACTTC.

The rearrangement uses TRBV28 and TRBJ2-7, with TRBD1 matching 8 bases. V trimming: 5 bases; J trimming: 3 bases; junction bases outside the gene matches: 0. Germline loops: CDR1 MDHEN, CDR2 SYDVKM. CDR3 length: 12 residues. CDR3 sequence (DNA): TGTGCCAGCAGTGGACAGGGCTACGAGCAGTACTTC. This sequence encodes CASSGQGYEQYF.

The CDR3 DNA reads as TGTGCCATCAGTGAGACTAGCGGGAGAGATACGCAGTATTTT. It translates to CAISETSGRDTQYF. The rearrangement uses TRBV10-3 and TRBJ2-3; TRBD2 matches at 11 bases. Trimming removed 2 bases from V and 5 bases from J; junction bases left unmatched: 0. The CDR3 loop spans 14 amino acids. Germline loops: CDR1 ENHRY, CDR2 SYGVKD.

This chain connects TRBV5-1 to TRBJ2-2, with a possible D match to TRBD1 (5 bases). V lost 1 base and J lost 4, with 14 bases in between. The CDR3 loop spans 16 amino acids. CDR1 and CDR2 from the germline V gene are SGHRS and YFSETQ. The chain's CDR3 is CASSLSGHPRTGELFF. The DNA for the CDR3 is TGCGCCAGCAGCTTGTCTGGACATCCTCGCACCGGGGAGCTGTTTTTT.

The J gene is TRBJ2-4, the V gene TRBV11-2; 9 bases fit TRBD1. Per germline, CDR1 SGHAT and CDR2 FQNNGV. CDR3 length equals 19 residues. Trimming at V came to 2 bases and at J to 2 bases, leaving 13 bases not matched to a gene. CDR3 in DNA: TGTGCCAGCAGCTTAAATTGGGTGGACAGGGGCGAATCCAAAAACATTCAGTACTTC. Residues: CASSLNWVDRGESKNIQYF.

This chain uses TRBV4-1 with TRBJ2-2; D unclear. V dropped 1 base and J dropped 1 base, with 7 bases sitting between them. The CDR3 totals 15 residues. CDR1 is MGHRA, CDR2 YSYEKL, per germline. The CDR3 region is CASSQGLGNTGELFF. CDR3 DNA: TGCGCCAGCAGCCAAGGATTAGGGAACACCGGGGAGCTGTTTTTT.

The sample holds one count of this clone. J is TRBJ2-5 and V is TRBV9; 7 bases are a match to TRBD2. CDR1 is SGDLS and CDR2 is YYNGEE in the germline V gene. J lost 5 bases, V lost 3 bases, and 10 bases had no gene match. This CDR3 has 15 residues. The DNA for the CDR3 is TGTGCCAGCAGCGAGGGGCCGGGACTAAGGGAGACCCAGTACTTC. Translating it yields CASSEGPGLRETQYF.

This clone was found once. The rearrangement links TRBV19 to TRBJ2-7; a possible D gene is TRBD1 (5 bases). CDR1 and CDR2 from the germline V gene are LNHDA and SQIVND (reference sequence). Trimming cost V 2 bases and J 1 base, with 9 bases left between them. The CDR3 consists of 14 residues. The CDR3 DNA reads TGTGCCAGTAGTATAAGGGGAAGTTCCTACGAGCAGTACTTC. This encodes CASSIRGSSYEQYF.

The V and J genes are TRBV19 and TRBJ2-2, with D possibly TRBD2 on 6 matching bases. Germline V gene data show CDR1 as LNHDA and CDR2 as SQIVND (reference sequence). V lost 6 bases and J 5 bases, leaving 13 bases between the germline ends. There are 14 residues in the CDR3. Here the CDR3 reads CASRDRDLTGELFF. CDR3 bases: TGTGCCAGTAGAGACCGGGACTTGACCGGGGAGCTGTTTTTT. The variable domain in full, completed from reference TRBV19 and TRBJ2-2, reads DGGITQSPKYLFRKEGQNVTLSCEQNLNHDAMYWYRQDPGQGLRLIYYSQIVNDFQKGDIAEGYSVSREKKESFPLTVTSAQKNPTAFYLCASRDRDLTGELFFGEGSRLTVL.

This chain uses TRBV6-2 or TRBV6-3 with TRBJ2-2; D is perhaps TRBD2 (6 bases). This CDR3 is 16 amino acids long. Germline V lookup: CDR1 MNHEY, CDR2 SVGEGT. Trimming pared 5 bases from V and 5 bases from J, leaving 18 bases between. The CDR3 nucleotides are TGTGCCAGCAGTAACGGAGGCGGGATAGGGACCGGGGAGCTGTTTTTT. This codes for CASSNGGGIGTGELFF.

The genes are TRBV10-3 and TRBJ2-3; perhaps TRBD2 as D (5 bases). CDR1 is ENHRY and CDR2 is SYGVKD in the germline V gene. The CDR3 extends over 12 amino acids. Trimming took 10 bases from V and 3 from J, leaving 11 bases between them. The CDR3 is CATLGATDTQYF. The CDR3 DNA is TGTGCCACCCTGGGAGCAACAGATACGCAGTATTTT.

The CDR3 sequence: CASSPRGTRNSPLHF. DNA for the CDR3: TGTGCCAGCAGCCCAAGAGGGACCCGGAATTCACCCCTCCACTTT. This chain links TRBV4-2 with TRBJ1-6; tentative D call: TRBD1 (5 bases). This CDR3 region has 15 residues. In germline, CDR1 is LGHNA, CDR2 YNFKEQ. Trimming took off 4 bases at V and 7 bases at J, with 14 bases between the two ends.

DNA for the CDR3: TGTGCCAGCAGTCCGGTCAGGGGGAAGTTGGGTACTGAAGCTTTCTTT. It is translated as CASSPVRGKLGTEAFF. This chain joins TRBV27 and TRBJ1-1; the match to TRBD1 covers 7 bases. This CDR3 is built from 16 residues. The germline CDR1 and CDR2 sequences are MNHEY and SMNVEV (reference sequence). The junction had 14 bases not matched to a gene; V was cut back by 5 bases and J by 5 bases.